The 4 T cell receptor beta chains given below trace back to one sample, sequenced in a study of graft-versus-host responses after intestinal transplantation. Intraepithelial lymphocytes and lamina propria lymphocytes were released through processing of graft tissue. Produced via immunoSEQ multiplex PCR; TCRdb's table is partial and in-frame only. The data hold about 63,000 clones, with approximately 91% observed a single time. The sequencing used ileum tissue, collected 357 days after transplant. These TCRs come from a human patient who received an intestinal transplant, so some T cells may come from the graft donor.

The chain links TRBV14 to TRBJ1-1, with 9 bases lining up with TRBD1. V lost 3 bases and J lost 1; bases outside the gene matches: 3. The CDR3 is 15 amino acids. Germline CDR1 SGHDN, CDR2 FVKESK. CDR3 DNA sequence: TGTGCCAGCAGCCATGGGACAGGGTGGAACACTGAAGCTTTCTTT. Protein sequence: CASSHGTGWNTEAFF.

The chain recombines TRBV7-9 with TRBJ2-7; no clear D. Trimming took 2 bases from V and 2 from J, leaving 4 bases between them. The CDR3 contains 12 residues. CDR1 and CDR2 (germline): SEHNR, FQNEAQ (reference sequence). CDR3 in DNA: TGTGCCAGCAGCTTAAGGGCCTACGAGCAGTACTTC. The encoded protein is CASSLRAYEQYF.

The V call is TRBV6-1, the J call TRBJ2-7; D uncertain. This CDR3 contains 14 residues. Germline-derived CDR1 and CDR2 are MNHNS and SASEGT. V lost 6 bases, J lost 3 bases, and 15 bases lay in between. The DNA of the CDR3 is TGTGCCAGCAGCGGGCCGTGGGATCGCTACGAGCAGTACTTC. Protein sequence: CASSGPWDRYEQYF.

The chain joins TRBV11-2 to TRBJ1-1; 7 bases agree with TRBD1. CDR3 length equals 15 residues. Germline CDR1 and CDR2: SGHAT and FQNNGV. V trimming: 5 bases; J trimming: 3 bases; junction bases outside the gene matches: 9. The DNA of the CDR3 is TGTGCCAGCAGCCCGTCGACAGGGTGGGACACTGAAGCTTTCTTT. This sequence encodes CASSPSTGWDTEAFF.